These 30 T cell receptor beta chains came from one sample sequenced in a study of T cell responses to AZD1222 COVID-19 vaccine. Produced via immunoSEQ multiplex PCR; TCRdb's table is partial and in-frame only. The sample lists tens of thousands of clones, approximately 90% occurring once. The sequencing here drew on peripheral blood, taken 28 days after the second AZD1222 dose. The source is an adult who received the AZD1222 COVID-19 vaccine.

V is TRBV7-2 and J is TRBJ2-1; TRBD2 is a possible D gene (6 bases). The germline V gene encodes CDR1 SGHTA and CDR2 FQGNSA. Deletions cut 7 bases from V and 1 base from J, with 8 bases between. The CDR3 sequence is 13 residues long. CDR3 nucleotide sequence: TGTGCCAGCAAGACTAGTTCCTACAATGAGCAGTTCTTC. Translation: CASKTSSYNEQFF.

This clone occurred once. The rearrangement joins TRBV14 to TRBJ2-3, with a tentative D call TRBD2 (5 bases). In germline, CDR1 is SGHDN, CDR2 FVKESK. The CDR3 contains 16 residues. The V end was cut by 2 bases, the J end by 1 base, with 13 bases between. DNA of the CDR3: TGTGCCAGCAGCCAATTACTAGTCGTGGGCACAGATACGCAGTATTTT. Protein: CASSQLLVVGTDTQYF.

This sequence joins TRBV7-2 and TRBJ2-3; TRBD2 matches 9 bases. V lost 7 bases to trimming and J lost 10 bases; unmatched junction nucleotides: 15. The CDR3 sequence is 15 residues long. CDR1 SGHTA and CDR2 FQGNSA come from the germline V gene. As DNA, the CDR3 is TGTGCCAGCACCTCTTTGCGGATAGCGGGAGTGGCGCAGTATTTT. This translates into CASTSLRIAGVAQYF.

The gene calls are TRBV24-1 and TRBJ2-1, with TRBD1 identical over 7 bases. The V segment lost 4 bases and the J segment 8 bases; nucleotides outside the gene matches: 4. This CDR3 has 13 residues. CDR1 and CDR2 (germline): KGHDR, SFDVKD. CDR3 sequence: CATSDPDRDEQFF. Written as DNA, the CDR3 is TGTGCCACCAGTGACCCCGACAGGGATGAGCAGTTCTTC.

The V call is TRBV7-2, the J call TRBJ1-6; D gene uncertain. V was shortened by 5 bases and J by 5 bases, with 16 bases between the two germline ends. Germline values: CDR1 SGHTA, CDR2 FQGNSA. The length of the CDR3 is 16 residues. As DNA, the CDR3 is TGTGCCAGCAGCCTAAGAGGGCCAGAAAATAATTCACCCCTCCACTTT. Protein: CASSLRGPENNSPLHF. Full variable domain (rest looked up from reference TRBV7-2 and TRBJ1-6): GAGVSQSPSNKVTEKGKDVELRCDPISGHTALYWYRQSLGQGLEFLIYFQGNSAPDKSGLPSDRFSAERTGGSVSTLTIQRTQQEDSAVYLCASSLRGPENNSPLHFGNGTRLTVT.

This clone appeared a few times. The V gene is TRBV12-3 or TRBV12-4, the J gene TRBJ1-6; D unclear. This CDR3 has 13 amino acids. V lost 6 bases and J lost 5, with 8 bases in between. CDR3 protein: CASRTANNSPLHF. CDR3 DNA: TGTGCCAGCAGGACGGCAAATAATTCACCCCTCCACTTT.

The chain uses TRBV10-3 and TRBJ1-5; TRBD1 might be the D (5 bases). The CDR3 consists of 13 residues. The germline gives CDR1 ENHRY, CDR2 SYGVKD. V was cut by 4 bases and J by 5 bases, with 9 bases left in between. This CDR3 reads CAISGDGDQPQHF. The CDR3 DNA reads as TGTGCCATCAGTGGGGACGGGGATCAGCCCCAGCATTTT.

This chain uses TRBV4-1 with TRBJ2-7, with 7 nucleotides matching TRBD1. The V and J ends lost 4 bases and 7 bases, in that order; junction bases with no gene match: 13. The germline V gene has CDR1 MGHRA and CDR2 YSYEKL. The CDR3 has 15 amino acids. CDR3 DNA: TGCGCCAGCAGCCGCCCACAGGGGCTCTTCGGGGAGCAGTACTTC. Encoded protein: CASSRPQGLFGEQYF.

This rearrangement joins TRBV5-1 to TRBJ2-3, with D possibly matching TRBD1 (5 bases). V shed 5 bases and J shed 0 bases, with 10 bases lying between them. The CDR3 totals 14 residues. The germline V gene encodes CDR1 SGHRS and CDR2 YFSETQ. DNA of the CDR3: TGCGCCAGCAGACCCTACAGGAGCACAGATACGCAGTATTTT. Translated, it gives CASRPYRSTDTQYF.

The chain carries TRBV7-3 and TRBJ1-1; no clear D gene. V was clipped by 3 bases and J by 0 bases, with 5 bases between them. From germline, CDR1 is SGHTA and CDR2 FQGTGA. The CDR3 totals 13 residues. CDR3 in DNA: TGTGCCAGCAGCTTTCAGATGAACACTGAAGCTTTCTTT. As protein: CASSFQMNTEAFF. The complete variable domain, with remaining parts taken from reference TRBV7-3 and TRBJ1-1, reads GAGVSQTPSNKVTEKGKYVELRCDPISGHTALYWYRQSLGQGPEFLIYFQGTGAADDSGLPNDRFFAVRPEGSVSTLKIQRTERGDSAVYLCASSFQMNTEAFFGQGTRLTVV.

This clone appeared a single time. The chain links TRBV9 to TRBJ2-5, with TRBD1 matching over 8 bases. Losses at the gene ends were 3 bases for V and 1 base for J; bases not matched to a gene: 2. The CDR3 has 14 residues. Germline V gene lookup returns CDR1 SGDLS and CDR2 YYNGEE. For the CDR3, the DNA is TGTGCCAGCAGCGCGACAGGGGCCCAAGAGACCCAGTACTTC. Translating it yields CASSATGAQETQYF. The entire variable domain, with the rest obtained from reference TRBV9 and TRBJ2-5, is as follows: DSGVTQTPKHLITATGQRVTLRCSPRSGDLSVYWYQQSLDQGLQFLIQYYNGEERAKGNILERFSAQQFPDLHSELNLSSLELGDSALYFCASSATGAQETQYFGPGTRLLVL.

The chain links TRBV9 to TRBJ2-7; a weak D match, TRBD2 (6 bases). The CDR3 has 13 residues. V was cut by 0 bases and J by 3 bases, with 7 bases left in between. CDR1 is SGDLS, CDR2 YYNGEE, per germline. The CDR3 spells CASSVAGDYEQYF. The CDR3 DNA sequence: TGTGCCAGCAGCGTAGCGGGAGACTACGAGCAGTACTTC. Full variable domain (rest looked up from reference TRBV9 and TRBJ2-7): DSGVTQTPKHLITATGQRVTLRCSPRSGDLSVYWYQQSLDQGLQFLIQYYNGEERAKGNILERFSAQQFPDLHSELNLSSLELGDSALYFCASSVAGDYEQYFGPGTRLTVT.

The chain recombines TRBV25-1 with TRBJ1-2, with 7 bases that match TRBD1. The germline V gene has CDR1 MGHDK and CDR2 SYGVNS. CDR3 size: 16 residues. Trimming at V came to 4 bases and at J to 4 bases, leaving 12 bases not matched to a gene. CDR3 nucleotide sequence: TGTGCCAGCAGTGCTGCAATGGGACAGAGAGCCTATGGCTACACCTTC. The encoded protein is CASSAAMGQRAYGYTF.

V gene TRBV9 combines with J gene TRBJ1-4; D ambiguous. This CDR3 contains 14 residues. Germline CDR1 SGDLS, CDR2 YYNGEE. Between the trimmed V and J ends, which lost 1 base and 6 bases, there was a span of 10 bases. This chain's CDR3 is CASSVRAEYEKLFF. The CDR3 DNA follows: TGTGCCAGCAGCGTAAGGGCAGAATATGAAAAACTGTTTTTT.

The chain links TRBV29-1 to TRBJ1-3; weak D call: TRBD1 (5 bases). CDR1 and CDR2 (germline): SQVTM, ANQGSEA. The CDR3 consists of 16 residues. V was trimmed by 3 bases and J by 0 bases, leaving 15 bases between them. The CDR3 region is CSVEDPGGHSGNTIYF. The CDR3 DNA is TGCAGCGTTGAGGATCCCGGAGGACACTCTGGAAACACCATATATTTT. Using reference TRBV29-1 and TRBJ1-3 for the parts outside the CDR3, the full variable domain is SAVISQKPSRDICQRGTSLTIQCQVDSQVTMMFWYRQQPGQSLTLIATANQGSEATYESGFVIDKFPISRPNLTFSTLTVSNMSPEDSSIYLCSVEDPGGHSGNTIYFGEGSWLTVV.

CDR3 in DNA: TGTGCCAGCTCACCACCTCGGACCGCTGGGACCGGGGAGCTGTTTTTT. Translated, it gives CASSPPRTAGTGELFF. This chain connects TRBV18 to TRBJ2-2, with D hard to call. Germline V lookup: CDR1 KGHSH, CDR2 LQKENI. This CDR3 has 16 amino acids. The V end lost 0 bases, the J end lost 5 bases, and 13 bases lay between the germline ends. The entire variable domain, with the rest obtained from reference TRBV18 and TRBJ2-2, is as follows: NAGVMQNPRHLVRRRGQEARLRCSPMKGHSHVYWYRQLPEEGLKFMVYLQKENIIDESGMPKERFSAEFPKEGPSILRIQQVVRGDSAAYFCASSPPRTAGTGELFFGEGSRLTVL.

This clone has only one observation. J is TRBJ1-1 and V is TRBV5-6, with D unresolved. CDR1 and CDR2 (germline): SGHDT, YYEEEE. CDR3 length equals 12 residues. Trimming stripped 1 base from V and 2 bases from J, with 3 bases between. CDR3 DNA: TGTGCCAGCAGCTTGCCCAACACTGAAGCTTTCTTT. This translates into CASSLPNTEAFF.

The chain recombines TRBV3-1 (or the pseudogene TRBV3-2) with TRBJ1-1; TRBD1 might be the D (5 bases). CDR1 is LGHDT, CDR2 YNNKEL, per germline (reference sequence). CDR3 length equals 13 residues. Trimming took 7 bases from V and 4 from J, leaving 13 bases between them. This CDR3 reads CASIDRGATEAFF. The CDR3 nucleotides read TGTGCCAGCATTGACAGAGGAGCCACTGAAGCTTTCTTT.

This sequence joins TRBV9 and TRBJ1-3; D gene ambiguous. The germline V gene encodes CDR1 SGDLS and CDR2 YYNGEE. CDR3 size: 13 residues. Deletions cut 4 bases from V and 9 bases from J, with 14 bases between. In DNA, the CDR3 is TGTGCCAGCAGCCCAACCATGTGGGGCACCATATATTTT. Translation gives CASSPTMWGTIYF.

The chain recombines TRBV13 with TRBJ1-2, with 7 bases lining up with TRBD1. The junction had 13 bases not matched to a gene; V was cut back by 6 bases and J by 6 bases. This CDR3 spans 15 amino acids. Germline V gene data show CDR1 as PRHDT and CDR2 as FYEKMQ (reference sequence). CDR3 in DNA: TGTGCCAGCAGACTACCGAAGGGGGCTAGGGATGGCTACACCTTC. Encoded protein: CASRLPKGARDGYTF.

The V call is TRBV11-2, the J call TRBJ1-2; the D is unclear. The CDR3 extends over 15 amino acids. From germline, CDR1 is SGHAT and CDR2 FQNNGV. V was clipped by 5 bases and J by 4 bases, with 17 bases between them. The CDR3: CASSPLRAVFYGYTF. For the CDR3, the DNA is TGTGCCAGCAGCCCCCTACGGGCAGTTTTCTATGGCTACACCTTC.

This chain links TRBV28 with TRBJ2-7, with TRBD1 matching 8 bases. The germline V gene has CDR1 MDHEN and CDR2 SYDVKM. The CDR3 has 14 amino acids. The V gene end was trimmed by 5 bases and the J gene end by 5 bases; junction bases not matched to a gene: 8. The CDR3 reads CASSPWTGFNEQYF. In nucleotides, the CDR3 is TGTGCCAGCAGTCCATGGACAGGGTTTAACGAGCAGTACTTC.

The chain recombines TRBV6-4 with TRBJ2-3; tentatively, D is TRBD1 or TRBD2 (5 bases each). Germline V gene sequence: CDR1 MRHNA, CDR2 SNTAGT. The ends were cut back, 0 bases at V and 2 bases at J, with 12 bases in the middle. The CDR3 is 16 residues long. CDR3 region: CASSDSSAGTTDTQYF. CDR3 coding DNA: TGTGCCAGCAGTGACTCGAGTGCTGGGACCACAGATACGCAGTATTTT.

This sequence joins TRBV6-1 and TRBJ2-1; the D gene could be TRBD1 or TRBD2 (6 bases each). This CDR3 is 12 amino acids long. Per the germline V gene, CDR1 is MNHNS and CDR2 is SASEGT. V lost 3 bases and J lost 10, with 10 bases in between. CDR3 residues: CASSEGGREQFF. CDR3 nucleotides: TGTGCCAGCAGTGAGGGGGGCCGAGAGCAGTTCTTC.

The rearrangement links TRBV4-2 to TRBJ1-5, with TRBD1 matching 9 bases. CDR3 length: 19 residues. Trimming removed 4 bases from V and 2 bases from J; junction bases left unmatched: 15. CDR1 is LGHNA, CDR2 YNFKEQ, per germline. CDR3 amino acids: CASSLGWGTGSLGNQPQHF. CDR3 sequence (DNA): TGTGCCAGCAGCCTAGGATGGGGGACAGGGTCCCTGGGCAATCAGCCCCAGCATTTT.

V is TRBV6-5 and J is TRBJ2-6; possible D gene TRBD1, 5 bases. Per germline, CDR1 MNHEY and CDR2 SVGAGI. The CDR3 extends over 15 amino acids. Trimming took 8 bases from V and 0 from J, leaving 11 bases between them. CDR3 residues: CASVRQSSGANVLTF. For the CDR3, the DNA is TGTGCCAGCGTTCGACAGTCCTCTGGGGCCAACGTCCTGACTTTC.

The genes are TRBV7-9 and TRBJ2-5, with D perhaps TRBD2 (5 bases). The germline V gene has CDR1 SEHNR and CDR2 FQNEAQ (reference sequence). The CDR3 is 12 amino acids. DNA for the CDR3: TGTGCGAGTCAACGGGGTCAAGAGACCCAGTACTTC. Protein: CASQRGQETQYF.

The chain is built from TRBV30 and TRBJ1-1, with 10 bases aligning to TRBD1. With 7 bases clipped from V and 5 bases from J, the junction kept 7 bases outside the gene matches. Per the germline V gene, CDR1 is GTSNPN and CDR2 is SVGIG (reference sequence). This CDR3 spans 13 amino acids. CDR3 nucleotides: TGTGCCTCCCGACAGGGGGCAGGTACTGAAGCTTTCTTT. Protein product: CASRQGAGTEAFF.

This clone appeared once. The rearrangement links TRBV9 to TRBJ2-3; 10 bases fit TRBD2. The CDR3 is made up of 17 amino acids. From germline, CDR1 is SGDLS and CDR2 YYNGEE. The V and J ends lost 3 bases and 2 bases, in that order; junction bases with no gene match: 9. The CDR3 sequence: CASSEDVAGGHTDTQYF. Written as DNA, the CDR3 is TGTGCCAGCAGCGAGGACGTAGCGGGAGGACACACAGATACGCAGTATTTT.

The chain employs TRBV19 and TRBJ2-3; TRBD2 aligns across 7 bases. CDR3 length: 16 residues. Germline values: CDR1 LNHDA, CDR2 SQIVND (reference sequence). The V and J ends lost 3 bases and 7 bases, in that order; junction bases with no gene match: 13. CDR3 sequence: CASSIRLAGERNTQYF. The CDR3 DNA sequence: TGTGCCAGTAGTATCAGACTAGCAGGAGAAAGGAATACGCAGTATTTT.